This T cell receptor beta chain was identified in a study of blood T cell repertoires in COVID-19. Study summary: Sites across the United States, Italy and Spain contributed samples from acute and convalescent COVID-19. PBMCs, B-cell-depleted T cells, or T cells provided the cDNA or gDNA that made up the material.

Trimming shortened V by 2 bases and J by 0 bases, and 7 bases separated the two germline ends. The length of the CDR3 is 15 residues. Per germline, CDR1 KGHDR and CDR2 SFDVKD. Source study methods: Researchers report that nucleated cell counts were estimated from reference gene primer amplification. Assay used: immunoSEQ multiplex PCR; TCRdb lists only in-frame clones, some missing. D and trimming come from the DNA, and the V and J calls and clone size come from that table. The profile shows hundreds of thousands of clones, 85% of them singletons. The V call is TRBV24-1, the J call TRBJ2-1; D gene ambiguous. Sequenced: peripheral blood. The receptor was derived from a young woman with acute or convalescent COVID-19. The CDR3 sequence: CATSDSRFSYNEQFF. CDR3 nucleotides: TGTGCCACCAGTGATTCCAGGTTCTCCTACAATGAGCAGTTCTTC.